A single sample gave rise to the 16 T cell receptor beta chains below, sequenced in a study of molecular identifiers for immune sequencing clone quantification (dated by TCRdb to between 2018 and 2020). Receptors were amplified or captured by PCR. The instrument given in TCRdb is NextSeq 500. TCRdb passed the public sequencing reads through fastp at Q25 and MiXCR, retaining productive beta sequences. Every CDR3 protein is listed once, alongside the most common genes and DNA of its rows. The sample table lists around 480,000 distinct CDR3 sequences, about a quarter of them with a count of one. The ten largest clones capture about 0.75% of the sample. The specimen was naive CD8+ T cells from blood, with Jurkat cell RNA spiked in. This sample's cell subset or site label indicates: FACS-sorted CD8+CD4-CCR7+CD45RA+ naive T cells. The receptors stem from a human donor in good health. Some libraries in this study had Jurkat cell RNA spiked in.

V gene TRBV3-1 combines with J gene TRBJ2-7; D remains ambiguous. The germline V and J ends were trimmed by 4 bases and 2 bases, with 18 bases remaining between them. From germline, CDR1 is LGHDT and CDR2 YNNKEL (reference sequence). The CDR3 covers 16 residues. The CDR3 DNA reads as TGTGCCAGCAGCCCCCGTATTGGGATGATGCCCTACGAGCAGTACTTC. Protein sequence: CASSPRIGMMPYEQYF.

As concerns this clonotype: A much larger clone lies a single base off, so this may be a read error. This chain uses TRBV5-1 with TRBJ2-5, with 7 bases matching TRBD2. Germline V gives CDR1 SGHRS, CDR2 YFSETQ. This CDR3 is built from 16 residues. The junction had 7 bases not matched to a gene; V was cut back by 0 bases and J by 2 bases. The CDR3 nucleotides read TGCGCCAGCAGCTTGGTCGGCGGGAGACCTCAAGAGACCCAGTACTTC. It is translated as CASSLVGGRPQETQYF.

The chain combines TRBV2 with TRBJ2-7, with unresolved D. Trimming removed 3 bases at V and 4 bases at J, with 10 bases between. CDR1 SNHLY and CDR2 FYNNEI come from the germline V gene. The CDR3 runs to 13 residues. The CDR3 DNA follows: TGTGCCAGCAGTGATCGGCGGCCGTACGAGCAGTACTTC. It codes for CASSDRRPYEQYF.

This clonotype was seen a handful of times. V gene TRBV12-3 or TRBV12-4 combines with J gene TRBJ2-2, with D possibly TRBD1 on 7 matching bases. This CDR3 spans 15 amino acids. The germline V and J ends were trimmed by 5 bases and 4 bases, with 14 bases remaining between them. CDR3 coding DNA: TGTGCCAGCAGTCCCTACAGGGGAGGCACCGGGGAGCTGTTTTTT. Amino acids: CASSPYRGGTGELFF.

In this sample, this clonotype turned up a few times. The V and J genes are TRBV20-1 and TRBJ2-7; 7 nucleotides align to TRBD1. CDR1 is DFQATT, CDR2 SNEGSKA, per germline (reference sequence). The CDR3 is 14 amino acids. After removal of 2 bases from V and 5 bases from J, the junction contained 9 bases not matched to a gene. CDR3 sequence: CSARQQGSWDEQYF. The CDR3 DNA follows: TGCAGTGCTAGACAACAGGGGTCGTGGGACGAGCAGTACTTC.

As to this clonotype: A read error may produce the germline difference seen at one junction end. The V and J genes are TRBV3-1 and TRBJ2-1; 7 bases map to TRBD2. CDR1 LGHDT and CDR2 YNNKEL come from the germline V gene (reference sequence). This CDR3 contains 13 residues. The CDR3 DNA is TGTGCCCGCAGCCTCCAGAGGGACTACCCGTTGTTCTTC. This encodes CARSLQRDYPLFF.

This clonotype was observed a few times. This sequence joins TRBV9 and TRBJ2-6; tentatively, D is TRBD2 (6 bases). The CDR3 is 18 amino acids. Trimming stripped 3 bases from V and 2 bases from J, with 18 bases between. Germline V CDR1 and CDR2: SGDLS, YYNGEE. As DNA, the CDR3 is TGTGCCAGCAGCGGGCGAACGGGAGTGTACCCTGGGGCCAACGTCCTGACTTTC. This gives the protein CASSGRTGVYPGANVLTF.

This clonotype appeared many times. The J gene is TRBJ2-3, the V gene TRBV20-1; 7 bases align to TRBD2. The junction had 4 bases not matched to a gene; V was cut back by 1 base and J by 0 bases. CDR1 and CDR2 (germline): DFQATT, SNEGSKA (reference sequence). This CDR3 comprises 15 residues. For the CDR3, the DNA is TGCAGTGCTAGAGTCCTAGCGGAGAGCACAGATACGCAGTATTTT. As protein: CSARVLAESTDTQYF.

Turning to this clonotype: A clone one base away is much larger, so this may be a read error. This CDR3 reads CASSTGRRFTDTQYF. The DNA for the CDR3 is TGTGCCAGCAGCACCGGACGGCGCTTCACAGATACGCAGTATTTT. The chain recombines TRBV28 with TRBJ2-3; D is uncertain. The V gene's germline CDR1 is MDHEN and CDR2 SYDVKM. CDR3 length: 15 amino acids. The V and J ends lost 6 bases and 2 bases respectively, with 15 bases between them.

This clonotype has more than one count but fewer than ten. This rearrangement joins TRBV24-1 to TRBJ2-1; TRBD1 matches at 10 bases. V lost 2 bases and J lost 7; bases outside the gene matches: 10. Germline-derived CDR1 and CDR2 are KGHDR and SFDVKD. This CDR3 has 17 residues. CDR3 region: CATSDYGTGVEGNEQFF. The CDR3 nucleotides are TGTGCCACCAGTGATTACGGGACAGGGGTTGAGGGGAATGAGCAGTTCTTC.

The V gene is TRBV4-3, the J gene TRBJ2-7, with D unclear. This CDR3 spans 16 amino acids. Germline V CDR1 and CDR2: LGHNA, YSLEER. The V end was cut by 0 bases, the J end by 3 bases, with 15 bases between. The CDR3 nucleotides read TGCGCCAGCAGCCAAGATTGGTATGGGTCAAACTACGAGCAGTACTTC. Translation gives CASSQDWYGSNYEQYF.

This clonotype has only one observation. A read error may account for a junction end that differs from germline. The rearrangement links TRBV12-3 or TRBV12-4 to TRBJ1-4, with unresolved D. The CDR3 sequence is 15 residues long. CDR3 in DNA: TGTGCCAGCAGTTATAGCTCGTCACGGGAGGAAAAACTGATTTTT. Translating it yields CASSYSSSREEKLIF.

This chain joins TRBV6-6 and TRBJ2-7; 8 bases agree with TRBD2. Germline CDR1 is MNHNY and CDR2 is SVGAGI (reference sequence). This CDR3 region has 17 residues. The ends lost 6 bases at V and 4 bases at J; junction bases unmatched: 17. CDR3 residues: CASRPPPGSGEIYEQYF. The CDR3 region has the DNA TGTGCCAGCAGACCCCCCCCCGGTAGCGGGGAGATTTACGAGCAGTACTTC.

There are many counts of this clonotype. The CDR3 loop reads CASSRDSGPYEQYF. CDR3 DNA: TGTGCCAGCAGCCGGGACAGCGGGCCCTACGAGCAGTACTTC. The V and J genes are TRBV7-6 and TRBJ2-7; TRBD1 is a possible D gene (7 bases). Germline loops: CDR1 SGHVS, CDR2 FNYEAQ. The CDR3 covers 14 residues. Deletions cut 5 bases from V and 2 bases from J, with 13 bases between.

Comments on this clonotype: A clone one base away is much larger, so this may be a read error. This rearrangement joins TRBV30 to TRBJ1-2; D is ambiguous. Germline V gene data show CDR1 as GTSNPN and CDR2 as SVGIG (reference sequence). CDR3 size: 12 residues. CDR3 loop: CAWSMSTYSYTF. The CDR3 DNA reads TGTGCCTGGAGTATGAGTACCTATAGCTACACCTTC.

This clonotype was found a few times. The chain is built from TRBV5-4 and TRBJ2-7, with D possibly being TRBD2 (6 bases). The CDR3 runs to 10 residues. The V end lost 10 bases, the J end lost 7 bases, and 12 bases lay between the germline ends. Germline CDR1 SGHNT, CDR2 YYREEE (reference sequence). CDR3 residues: CAVGGGEQYF. The CDR3 bases are TGTGCCGTCGGGGGTGGTGAGCAGTACTTC.